The TCR beta chain described here comes from a study of shared clonotypes between healthy human individuals (dated by TCRdb to 2020 to 2021). In terms of the full investigation: The cohort included three men and two women between 18 and 49 years of age. The study deeply sequenced blood TCR repertoires of roughly five healthy adults to estimate repertoire size and the extent of clonotype sharing between individuals. Libraries were prepared and TCR repertoires were sequenced by different laboratories using diverse techniques, in order to increase sequencing depth and limit assay-specific biases. Each donor's leukapheresis produced roughly between about 0.9 and 9.5 billion PBMCs.

TCR CDR3 regions were amplified from genomic DNA by multiplex PCR using the deep immunoSEQ assay. For each cell subset, the extracted genomic DNA was distributed evenly across all wells of several immunoSEQ 96-well plates, and each plate served as one replicate. For unsorted PBMC, around 330 ng genomic DNA, equal to tens of thousands of T cell genomes, was loaded into each replicate PCR. Genomic DNA from unsorted PBMC was sequenced over ten immunoSEQ deep assay plates. Purified libraries were quantified with a Qubit 3.0 fluorometer, sized on a Bioanalyzer 2100, and re-quantified with the KAPA Library Quantification kit. Every immunoSEQ 96-well plate was sequenced on a dedicated single-read 150-cycle Illumina NextSeq 550 flow cell. From the authors' description of their analysis: Because only junctional sequences without quality scores were contained in the immunoSEQ output, filtering matching that applied to full-length reads could not be performed. To assign V/J genes and CDR3, sequences were annotated using PyIR, a Python wrapper for IgBLAST v1.9, with IMGT germline references. Reads with weak V/J assignments (E-value above 1e-6), missing CDR3, stop codons, out-of-frame junctions, or ambiguous translated residues were removed. V3J clonotypes were defined as sequences sharing the same inferred V gene, J gene, and CDR3 amino acid sequence. To compute the percentage overlap between repertoires, the number of shared unique clonotypes was divided by the size of the smaller repertoire. RTK rarefaction, the Chao1 estimator, and Recon v2.1 estimates of unobserved clonotypes were used to assess repertoire richness. Drawn from immuneACCESS, this table holds only the in-frame rearrangements with V and J called that TCRdb kept. Clones are partly lost; checked studies trace under half to an unresolved V gene and leave the rest unexplained. V, J and clone size are those of that table, while D and trimming were read from the DNA. This sample comprises around 480,000 clones, around 79% of them detected only once. The top ten constitute roughly an eighth of the sample.

Findings and caveats that apply to the study as a whole: Because the study included a small number of donors, the genetic and exposure-history diversity represented was limited. Sampling was limited to blood, and TCR repertoires in tissue likely differ from TCR repertoires in blood. Pairwise subsampling led to the expectation that sequencing depth would affect the degree of clonotype sharing among donors.

Comment on this clone: The target of this receptor is not known. No base quality information exists; no much larger clone differs at one position.

As encoded in the germline V gene, CDR1 is SGHDT while CDR2 is YYEEEE. Trimming removed 0 bases from V and 5 bases from J, leaving 16 bases between the germline ends. The CDR3 holds 16 amino acids from the cysteine to the phenylalanine. Only the CDR3 DNA stays, 48 bases, in frame from base 1. The donors were healthy, HIV-negative adults who had no recently reported acute infections or vaccinations. Only Caucasian adults living in Nashville, Tennessee, USA were represented among the donors. In the unsorted samples, around 81 million PBMCs were counted, and genomic DNA was extracted using the QIAamp DNA Blood Mini kit. Blood was obtained by leukapheresis, after which PBMCs were separated by Ficoll-Histopaque density gradient centrifugation and cryopreserved in liquid nitrogen vapor phase.

The sequenced sample consisted of PBMCs. The chain uses TRBV5-6 and TRBJ2-3; the D gene is perhaps TRBD1 or TRBD2, as each covers 5 bases. The sequence derives from a woman aged 40 to 49 in good health. Some clones in this sample may be carry-over from other donors' samples. The CDR3 region reads CASSLGWDLRGDTQYF. The base sequence is TGTGCCAGCAGCTTGGGTTGGGACCTAAGAGGAGATACGCAGTATTTT.